The 4 T cell receptor beta chains below come from one sample, sequenced in a study of blood T cells in healthy people across ages. Together with a sample-barcoded 5' primer, a J-beta primer mix was included in a second PCR lasting roughly 6 to 12 cycles. TCRdb called the 5' RACE reads again in MiXCR, with one record for every CDR3 protein. The table records 1.5 million to 1.8 million distinct CDR3 sequences, 40% to 45% of them present only once. Sequencing was performed on blood. These receptors all stem from a woman under 30 in good health.

This clonotype was counted only a few times. The rearrangement uses TRBV5-1 and TRBJ2-5; 8 bases are a match to TRBD2. V lost 3 bases and J lost 7; bases outside the gene matches: 8. Germline V lookup: CDR1 SGHRS, CDR2 YFSETQ. This CDR3 comprises 14 residues. CDR3 sequence reads: CASSWKDREGTQYF. In DNA form, the CDR3 reads TGCGCCAGCAGCTGGAAGGACCGGGAGGGGACCCAGTACTTC.

This clonotype was detected once. V is TRBV6-2 or TRBV6-3 and J is TRBJ2-4; no clear D. The closer fit of TRBJ2-7 to the DNA end suggests the J call may be wrong. The CDR3 spans 12 residues. Per the germline V gene, CDR1 is MNHEY and CDR2 is SVGEGT. DNA for the CDR3: TGTGCCAGCAGTTACCTTAAATACGAGCAGTACTTC. Protein sequence: CASSYLKYEQYF.

This clonotype was detected only once. This chain joins TRBV5-5 and TRBJ2-3, with TRBD2 matching over 7 bases. Germline CDR1 and CDR2: SGHKS and YYEKEE (reference sequence). This CDR3 has 16 amino acids. J was trimmed by 6 bases and V by 1 base; bases with no gene match: 11. The CDR3, as DNA: TGTGCCAGCAGCTTGAGGAGCGGGGAGCCTTTGGATACGCAGTATTTT. Translation gives CASSLRSGEPLDTQYF.

For this clonotype: Sequence at one end of the junction differs from germline and may be a read error. The chain joins TRBV6-4 to TRBJ2-3, with 15 bases that match TRBD2. The CDR3 has 15 residues. Germline V gene sequence: CDR1 MRHNA, CDR2 SNTAGT. For the CDR3, the DNA is TGTGTCAGCAGCCGGACTAGCGGGGGGGCAGATACGCAGTATTTT. As protein: CVSSRTSGGADTQYF.